This T cell receptor beta chain derives from a study of post-analysis software for immune sequencing data. Built from TCR beta cDNA, the libraries had unique molecular identifiers in them. Each CDR3 protein gets one entry after TCRdb re-called the PCR reads with MiXCR. Among around 180,000 distinct CDR3 sequences listed, approximately 28% were seen once. This clonotype was counted a few times. This sequence originates from a girl aged 5 to 17 with multiple sclerosis. The source material was blood.

This chain's CDR3 is CASSHRILNQPQHF. CDR3 DNA sequence: TGTGCCAGTAGTCACAGGATACTCAATCAGCCCCAGCATTTT. V usage is TRBV12-3 or TRBV12-4 and J usage is TRBJ1-5; TRBD1 might be the D (5 bases). CDR3 length: 14 residues. V shed 9 bases and J shed 3 bases, with 15 bases lying between them.